This entry lists 7 T cell receptor beta chains sequenced from one sample in a study of cytomegalovirus exposure and HLA in healthy donors. Sequencing used immunoSEQ multiplex PCR; TCRdb keeps in-frame clones, though not all of them. In the table there are 130,000 to 150,000 clones, 80% to 90% of which are singletons. The sequencing sample was made of PBMCs. The receptors here all came from a young woman in good health and CMV-seropositive.

This chain links TRBV20-1 with TRBJ1-2; 7 bases align to TRBD1. CDR1 is DFQATT and CDR2 is SNEGSKA in the germline V gene (reference sequence). The V gene end was trimmed by 5 bases and the J gene end by 6 bases; junction bases not matched to a gene: 3. The CDR3 is made up of 11 amino acids. CDR3 region: CSAQGQNGYTF. The CDR3 DNA reads TGCAGTGCTCAGGGACAGAATGGCTACACCTTC.

In DNA, the CDR3 is TGTGCCAGCCAACAGGTTTTGAACACTGAAGCTTTCTTT. Translating gives CASQQVLNTEAFF. This chain links TRBV6-1 with TRBJ1-1; TRBD1 is a possible D gene (5 bases). Germline loops: CDR1 MNHNS, CDR2 SASEGT. The V and J ends lost 8 bases and 0 bases respectively, with 10 bases between them. CDR3 length: 13 amino acids.

This clone was counted between two and nine times. This sequence joins TRBV30 and TRBJ2-2, with D hard to call. The ends were cut back, 3 bases at V and 0 bases at J, with 5 bases in the middle. The CDR3 loop spans 13 amino acids. The germline CDR1 and CDR2 sequences are GTSNPN and SVGIG (reference sequence). The CDR3 DNA is TGTGCCTGGAGGGGCACGAACACCGGGGAGCTGTTTTTT. Its translation: CAWRGTNTGELFF. Full variable domain (rest looked up from reference TRBV30 and TRBJ2-2): SQTIHQWPATLVQPVGSPLSLECTVEGTSNPNLYWYRQAAGRGLQLLFYSVGIGQISSEVPQNLSASRPQDRQFILSSKKLLLSDSGFYLCAWRGTNTGELFFGEGSRLTVL.

The chain's CDR3 is CASSSPTTANYGYTF. The CDR3 DNA reads as TGTGCCAGCAGTTCCCCTACGACAGCTAACTATGGCTACACCTTC. V is TRBV6-5 and J is TRBJ1-2; D is perhaps TRBD1 (5 bases). Germline assignment: CDR1 MNHEY and CDR2 SVGAGI. Trimming shortened V by 4 bases and J by 0 bases, and 12 bases separated the two germline ends. There are 15 residues in the CDR3.

This clone showed up just once. The chain has TRBV28 and TRBJ2-7, with D maybe TRBD1 (6 bases). This CDR3 is built from 15 residues. The germline V and J ends were trimmed by 8 bases and 3 bases, with 20 bases remaining between them. From germline, CDR1 is MDHEN and CDR2 SYDVKM. The CDR3 spells CASHDTWTEIYEQYF. DNA of the CDR3: TGTGCCAGCCACGACACCTGGACAGAAATCTACGAGCAGTACTTC.

The chain is built from TRBV5-6 and TRBJ2-1; TRBD2 aligns across 12 bases. V was clipped by 2 bases and J by 11 bases; unmatched bases: 5. This CDR3 is 14 amino acids long. Looked up from germline, CDR1 is SGHDT and CDR2 is YYEEEE. CDR3 coding DNA: TGTGCCAGCAGCTTCGATGGACTAGCGGGGAAGCAGTTCTTC. This gives the protein CASSFDGLAGKQFF.

The genes are TRBV7-3 and TRBJ2-3; TRBD2 matches at 7 bases. The germline gives CDR1 SGHTA, CDR2 FQGTGA. The V segment lost 5 bases and the J segment 2 bases; nucleotides outside the gene matches: 10. The CDR3 consists of 16 residues. Written as DNA, the CDR3 is TGTGCCAGCAGCCGCGGGGGTCACAGGCCCACAGATACGCAGTATTTT. Translated: CASSRGGHRPTDTQYF.